The 4 T cell receptor beta chains below all came from one sample that was sequenced in a study of blood T cells in healthy people across ages. Then a second PCR, running about 6 to 12 cycles, was carried out with a sample-barcoded 5' primer and a J-beta primer mix. From the 5' RACE reads, TCRdb called clonotypes with MiXCR, one entry per CDR3 protein. The table records hundreds of thousands of distinct CDR3 sequences, 20% to 25% of them present only once. Sequencing input: blood. Every receptor here comes from a man between 65 and 79 years old in good health.

V gene TRBV29-1 combines with J gene TRBJ1-4, with a possible D match to TRBD1 (6 bases). V was trimmed by 3 bases and J by 8 bases, leaving 16 bases between them. From germline, CDR1 is SQVTM and CDR2 ANQGSEA. The CDR3 contains 14 residues. CDR3 in amino acids: CSVEMIRGGEKLFF. CDR3 sequence (DNA): TGCAGCGTTGAGATGATCAGGGGTGGAGAAAAACTGTTTTTT.

Comment on this clonotype: One end of the junction fails to match germline, which may point to a read error. This sequence joins TRBV5-1 and TRBJ2-4; tentative D call: TRBD2 (6 bases). The CDR3 has 14 residues. The germline gives CDR1 SGHRS, CDR2 YFSETQ. Here the CDR3 reads CASSLEGGENIHYF. CDR3 bases: TGCGCCAGCAGCTTGGAGGGAGGTGAAAACATTCACTACTTC.

This clonotype was seen more than once but under ten times. This chain's CDR3 is CASSDGNTIYF. In nucleotides, the CDR3 is TGTGCCAGCAGTGACGGAAACACCATATATTTT. V gene TRBV2 combines with J gene TRBJ1-3; D remains ambiguous. This CDR3 has 11 amino acids. Per the germline V gene, CDR1 is SNHLY and CDR2 is FYNNEI. Trimming pared 3 bases from V and 4 bases from J, leaving 1 base between. The full variable domain, completed using reference TRBV2 and TRBJ1-3, is EPEVTQTPSHQVTQMGQEVILRCVPISNHLYFYWYRQILGQKVEFLVSFYNNEISEKSEIFDDQFSVERPDGSNFTLKIRSTKLEDSAMYFCASSDGNTIYFGEGSWLTVV.

The V gene is TRBV28, the J gene TRBJ2-5; TRBD2 might be the D (5 bases). V was pared by 7 bases and J by 3 bases, with 9 bases between. From germline, CDR1 is MDHEN and CDR2 SYDVKM. CDR3 length equals 12 residues. The CDR3 sequence is CASMTMKETQYF. CDR3 bases: TGTGCCAGCATGACTATGAAAGAGACCCAGTACTTC.